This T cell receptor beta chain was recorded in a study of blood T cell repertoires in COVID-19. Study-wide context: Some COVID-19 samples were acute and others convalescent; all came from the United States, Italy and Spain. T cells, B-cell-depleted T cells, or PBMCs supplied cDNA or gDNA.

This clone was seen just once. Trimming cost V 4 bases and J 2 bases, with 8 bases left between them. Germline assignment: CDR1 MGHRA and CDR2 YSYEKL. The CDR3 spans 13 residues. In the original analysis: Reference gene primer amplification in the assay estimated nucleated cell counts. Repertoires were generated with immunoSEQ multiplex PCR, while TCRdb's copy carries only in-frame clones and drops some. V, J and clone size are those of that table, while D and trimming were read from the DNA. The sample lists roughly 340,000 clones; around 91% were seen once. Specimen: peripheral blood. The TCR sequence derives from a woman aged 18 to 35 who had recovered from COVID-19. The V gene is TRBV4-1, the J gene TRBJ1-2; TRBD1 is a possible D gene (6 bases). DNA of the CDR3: TGCGCCAGCAGCCCGGACAGCAACTATGGCTACACCTTC. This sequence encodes CASSPDSNYGYTF.